A selection of T cell receptor beta chains follows, all from one sample in a study of blood T cells in healthy people across ages. TCRdb reprocessed the 5' RACE reads with MiXCR, giving one entry per CDR3 protein. Here the sample spans over 700,000 distinct CDR3 sequences, about 55% being singletons. The sequencing sample was made of blood. The receptors originated from a man older than 75 in good health. The CDR3 runs from the conserved cysteine through the conserved F or W. The D gene is left open where the match is weak. Expanded clones are given a class, and other clones once, few, many or no size at all.

>.|TRBV20-1|TRBJ2-4|TRBD2
CSASSRLAGPLAKNIQYF
TGCAGTGCTAGTTCGCGACTAGCGGGCCCACTAGCCAAAAACATTCAGTACTTC
>.|TRBV7-2|TRBJ2-5|.
CASSFLQNEQYF
TGTGCCAGCAGCTTCCTCCAAAATGAGCAGTACTTC
>.|TRBV5-1|TRBJ2-1|.
CASSLASGRGEREQFF
TGCGCCAGCAGCTTGGCGTCAGGACGGGGAGAACGGGAGCAGTTCTTC
>.|TRBV10-3|TRBJ2-5|.
CAISLRRGETQYF
TGTGCCATCAGTCTACGGAGGGGAGAGACCCAGTACTTC
>.|TRBV12-3/TRBV12-4|TRBJ2-6|.
CASSLWPSSGANVLTF
TGTGCCAGCAGTTTATGGCCGAGCTCTGGGGCCAACGTCCTGACTTTC
>few|TRBV28|TRBJ2-5|TRBD2
CASLEREVGYNEQYF
TGTGCCAGCCTTGAACGGGAGGTAGGGTACAATGAGCAGTACTTC
>many|TRBV2|TRBJ2-3|.
CASTLTPDTQYF
TGTGCCAGCACTCTAACCCCAGATACGCAGTATTTT
>few|TRBV6-5|TRBJ2-5|TRBD2
CASSYNAAGDGEQYF
TGTGCCAGCAGTTACAACGCTGCGGGAGATGGGGAGCAGTACTTC
>.|TRBV12-3/TRBV12-4|TRBJ1-2|TRBD1
CASSLRGTGGDKGYTF
TGTGCCAGCAGTTTGAGGGGAACAGGGGGCGATAAGGGCTACACCTTC
>.|TRBV2|TRBJ2-5|.
CASSAGERGQYF
TGTGCCAGCAGTGCGGGCGAAAGGGGGCAGTACTTC
>.|TRBV9|TRBJ2-3|.
CASSVVTVSFTDTQYF
TGTGCCAGCAGCGTAGTTACTGTCTCTTTCACAGATACGCAGTATTTT
>.|TRBV3-1|TRBJ1-6|.
CASSHSSRGNRYNSPLHF
TGTGCCAGCAGCCACTCGTCAAGGGGGAATCGGTATAATTCACCCCTCCACTTT
>.|TRBV12-3/TRBV12-4|TRBJ2-7|.
CASSAPGEAHYEQYF
TGTGCCAGCAGTGCTCCAGGGGAGGCCCACTACGAGCAGTACTTC
>.|TRBV20-1|TRBJ2-7|.
CSGGAVSYEQYF
TGCAGTGGGGGGGCAGTCTCCTACGAGCAGTACTTC
>.|TRBV29-1|TRBJ1-5|.
CSVRFNSNQPQHF
TGCAGCGTTCGGTTTAATAGCAATCAGCCCCAGCATTTT
>.|TRBV2|TRBJ2-7|.
CASSVREQYF
TGTGCCAGCAGTGTAAGAGAGCAGTACTTC
>.|TRBV5-1|TRBJ2-4|TRBD1
CASSPRTGRVGEQYF
TGCGCCAGCAGCCCCCGGACAGGCCGGGTGGGTGAGCAGTACTTC
>.|TRBV7-8|TRBJ2-7|.
CASSLKPSLIVYEQYF
TGTGCCAGCAGCTTAAAACCGAGTTTGATAGTCTACGAGCAGTACTTC
>.|TRBV5-1|TRBJ2-7|TRBD2
CASSRGGAIGYEQYF
TGCGCCAGCAGCCGCGGGGGGGCCATTGGGTACGAGCAGTACTTC
>.|TRBV7-2|TRBJ2-5|.
CASSSRPGAQYF
TGTGCCAGTAGCTCCCGACCAGGGGCCCAGTACTTC
>.|TRBV5-1|TRBJ2-7|TRBD1
CASSFYRGEASEQYF
TGCGCCAGCAGCTTTTACAGGGGTGAAGCTAGCGAGCAGTACTTC
>many|TRBV29-1|TRBJ1-2|.
CSGNVGQSGYTF
TGCAGCGGAAACGTAGGACAGAGCGGCTACACCTTC
>.|TRBV12-3/TRBV12-4|TRBJ2-5|TRBD2
CASSRPGTSAQETQYF
TGTGCCAGCAGTCGTCCCGGGACTAGCGCCCAAGAGACCCAGTACTTC
>.|TRBV5-1|TRBJ1-1|.
CASSWTDTGNTEAFF
TGCGCCAGCAGCTGGACAGATACAGGGAACACTGAAGCTTTCTTT
>.|TRBV2|TRBJ2-5|.
CASSEVAGQETQYF
TGTGCCAGCAGTGAAGTCGCGGGACAAGAGACCCAGTACTTC
>.|TRBV20-1|TRBJ1-3|.
CSARDHGNTIYF
TGCAGTGCTAGAGATCATGGAAACACCATATATTTT
>few|TRBV24-1|TRBJ2-1|.
CATATADRHNEQFF
TGTGCCACCGCCACGGCTGATAGGCACAATGAGCAGTTCTTC
>few|TRBV29-1|TRBJ1-1|.
CSGSMEGGAFF
TGCAGCGGATCGATGGAGGGGGGAGCTTTCTTT
>.|TRBV14|TRBJ2-7|.
CASSQDSEDSAYEQYF
TGTGCCAGCAGCCAAGATTCCGAGGACAGTGCCTACGAGCAGTACTTC
>.|TRBV12-3/TRBV12-4|TRBJ2-7|.
CASSSSGPWYEQYF
TGTGCCAGCAGTTCCTCGGGTCCGTGGTACGAGCAGTACTTC
>.|TRBV29-1|TRBJ2-1|TRBD2
CSGRTSGGPDEQFF
TGCAGCGGCCGGACTAGCGGGGGGCCGGATGAGCAGTTCTTC
>.|TRBV18|TRBJ2-1|TRBD1
CASGSPRQGAEQFF
TGTGCCAGCGGCTCTCCGAGACAGGGTGCGGAGCAGTTCTTC
>.|TRBV20-1|TRBJ2-1|.
CSARDTRLLGNEQFF
TGCAGTGCTAGAGATACGAGACTCCTGGGGAATGAGCAGTTCTTC
>.|TRBV12-3/TRBV12-4|TRBJ1-2|.
CASSPRRDGYTF
TGTGCCAGCAGTCCACGCAGGGACGGCTACACCTTC
>few|TRBV9|TRBJ2-3|.
CASSANDYHRYAYF
TGTGCCAGCAGCGCCAATGACTATCACAGATACGCGTATTTT
>.|TRBV5-1|TRBJ2-1|TRBD2
CASSRTSGSSYNERFF
TGCGCCAGCAGCCGGACTAGCGGTAGCTCCTACAATGAGCGGTTCTTC
>few|TRBV10-3|TRBJ2-1|TRBD2
CAISATSGRSDNEQFF
TGTGCCATCAGTGCGACTAGCGGGAGATCGGACAATGAGCAGTTCTTC
>.|TRBV10-3|TRBJ1-4|TRBD1
CAISESDRGREKLFF
TGTGCCATCAGTGAGTCCGACAGGGGGCGGGAAAAACTGTTTTTT
>.|TRBV6-1|TRBJ2-7|TRBD1
CASRATGGVGYEQYF
TGTGCCAGCAGAGCGACAGGGGGCGTCGGTTACGAGCAGTACTTC
>.|TRBV5-1|TRBJ2-1|TRBD2
CASSLGREWYNEQFF
TGCGCCAGCAGCTTGGGGCGGGAGTGGTACAATGAGCAGTTCTTC
>.|TRBV12-3/TRBV12-4|TRBJ2-3|TRBD2
CASSPPSAGFGRYAYF
TGTGCCAGCAGTCCGCCATCAGCGGGGTTCGGCAGATACGCGTATTTT
>.|TRBV27|TRBJ2-6|.
CASRYPGANVLTF
TGTGCCAGCCGCTATCCTGGGGCCAACGTCCTGACTTTC
>once|TRBV14|TRBJ1-2|.
CASSQESQSYYGYTF
TGTGCCAGCAGCCAAGAATCACAGTCCTACTATGGCTACACCTTC
>.|TRBV28|TRBJ2-7|TRBD2
CASSSLAGPTYEQYF
TGTGCCAGCAGTTCCCTAGCGGGTCCGACCTACGAGCAGTACTTC
>few|TRBV4-1|TRBJ2-1|TRBD2
CASSLVLAGGIHEQFF
TGCGCCAGCAGCCTTGTACTAGCGGGAGGGATTCATGAGCAGTTCTTC
>few|TRBV20-1|TRBJ2-1|.
CSARGWGEQFF
TGCAGTGCTAGAGGCTGGGGTGAGCAGTTCTTC
>few|TRBV7-9|TRBJ1-2|.
CASSTDGPYGYTF
TGTGCCAGCAGCACGGACGGACCCTATGGCTACACCTTC
>few|TRBV7-2|TRBJ2-7|.
CASSSSGLEFDEQYF
TGTGCCAGCAGCTCGTCAGGATTGGAATTCGACGAGCAGTACTTC
>.|TRBV10-3|TRBJ1-2|.
CATATDYYGHTF
TGTGCCACAGCCACGGATTACTATGGCCACACCTTC
>few|TRBV7-9|TRBJ2-3|.
CASSFSDMASTDTQYF
TGTGCCAGCAGCTTCAGTGACATGGCTAGCACAGATACGCAGTATTTT
>.|TRBV25-1|TRBJ1-2|TRBD1
CASSPRDSNYGYTF
TGTGCCAGCAGTCCCCGGGACAGTAACTATGGCTACACCTTC
>.|TRBV28|TRBJ2-5|TRBD1
CASSPPGTGWETQYF
TGTGCCAGCAGCCCCCCCGGGACAGGGTGGGAGACCCAGTACTTC
>.|TRBV13|TRBJ2-7|.
CASSHPSSGRGSYEQYF
TGTGCCAGCAGCCATCCCTCATCGGGGAGGGGGTCCTACGAGCAGTACTTC
>few|TRBV27|TRBJ2-3|TRBD2
CASSGLAGVGGGTQYF
TGTGCCAGCAGCGGACTAGCGGGGGTTGGGGGGGGTACGCAGTATTTT
>.|TRBV11-2|TRBJ2-5|.
CASSFQGRESETQYF
TGTGCCAGCAGCTTTCAGGGACGGGAGTCAGAGACCCAGTACTTC
>.|TRBV5-1|TRBJ1-1|.
CASSTGQPGNTEAFF
TGCGCCAGCAGCACCGGACAGCCCGGGAACACTGAAGCTTTCTTT
>few|TRBV7-2|TRBJ2-1|TRBD2
CASSKDAGGVNEQFF
TGTGCCAGCAGCAAAGATGCGGGAGGTGTGAATGAGCAGTTCTTC
>.|TRBV4-1|TRBJ2-1|.
CASSQSTGSAYNEQFF
TGCGCCAGCAGCCAAAGTACCGGGTCTGCCTACAATGAGCAGTTCTTC
>few|TRBV9|TRBJ2-5|.
CASSVAGFETQYF
TGTGCCAGCAGCGTAGCGGGGTTTGAGACCCAGTACTTC